This entry is about one T cell receptor beta chain. The data belong to a study of blood T cell repertoires in COVID-19. Study as a whole: The samples span acute and convalescent COVID-19 from the United States, Italy and Spain.

Sequenced by immunoSEQ multiplex PCR; TCRdb stores in-frame clones only, minus some. Of about 150,000 clones in the sample, roughly four fifths were seen once. The CDR3 extends over 13 amino acids. Germline CDR1 KGHSH, CDR2 LQKENI. The ends were cut back, 8 bases at V and 0 bases at J, with 8 bases in the middle. The sequencing sample was made of peripheral blood. The receptor was derived from a woman aged 60-75 years with COVID-19, enrolled during active disease. The J gene is TRBJ1-3, the V gene TRBV18; maybe TRBD1 (5 bases). CDR3 nucleotide sequence: TGTGCCAGCACAGGCAACTCTGGAAACACCATATATTTT. Encoded protein: CASTGNSGNTIYF. Together with reference TRBV18 and TRBJ1-3, the CDR3 gives the full variable domain: NAGVMQNPRHLVRRRGQEARLRCSPMKGHSHVYWYRQLPEEGLKFMVYLQKENIIDESGMPKERFSAEFPKEGPSILRIQQVVRGDSAAYFCASTGNSGNTIYFGEGSWLTVV.